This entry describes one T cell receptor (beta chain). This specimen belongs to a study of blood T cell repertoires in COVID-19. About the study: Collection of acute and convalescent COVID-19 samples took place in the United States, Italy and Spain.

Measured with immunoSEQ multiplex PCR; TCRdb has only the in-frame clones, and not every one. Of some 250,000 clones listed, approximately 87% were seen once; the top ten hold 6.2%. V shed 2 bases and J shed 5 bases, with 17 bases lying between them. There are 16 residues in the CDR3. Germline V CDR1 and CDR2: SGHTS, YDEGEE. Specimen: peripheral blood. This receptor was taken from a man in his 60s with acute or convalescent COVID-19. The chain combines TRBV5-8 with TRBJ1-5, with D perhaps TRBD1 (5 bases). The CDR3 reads CASSFRQLEGDQPQHF. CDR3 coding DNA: TGTGCCAGCAGCTTTCGGCAGCTTGAAGGGGATCAGCCCCAGCATTTT.